A selection of T cell receptor beta chains follows, all from one sample in a study of blood T cell repertoires in COVID-19. Measured with immunoSEQ multiplex PCR; TCRdb has only the in-frame clones, and not every one. The sample has fewer than 200,000 clones, approximately 84% seen once. The specimen sequenced was peripheral blood. The receptors originated from a man between 40 and 49 years old who had recovered from COVID-19. The CDR3 runs from the conserved cysteine through the conserved F or W. D genes are given only for firm matches. Expanded clones get a size class; other rows say once, few or many, or leave the size out.

clone size,J gene,V gene,D gene,CDR3 DNA,CDR3 protein
.,TRBJ1-2,TRBV29-1,TRBD1,TGCAGCATCCTCCGGGACAGGGGGGACTATGGCTACACCTTC,CSILRDRGDYGYTF
.,TRBJ2-5,TRBV6-2/TRBV6-3,.,TGTGCCAGCAGTTACGCGGGGAATTCAAAAGAGACCCAGTACTTC,CASSYAGNSKETQYF
.,TRBJ1-1,TRBV2,.,TGTGCCAGCAGGGACAGCAACCAGAACACTGAAGCTTTCTTT,CASRDSNQNTEAFF
.,TRBJ2-7,TRBV5-1,.,TGCGCCAGCAGCTTGGACCCAGGCTACGAGCAGTACTTC,CASSLDPGYEQYF
.,TRBJ2-1,TRBV24-1,TRBD2,TGTGCCACCAGTGATCCTGGGCTGGCGGGAGGGCCCAAAAATGAGCAGTTCTTC,CATSDPGLAGGPKNEQFF
.,TRBJ2-7,TRBV7-8,TRBD1,TGTGCCAGCAGCGCTCGTCTGGGACAGGGGAAAACCTACGAGCAGTACTTC,CASSARLGQGKTYEQYF
.,TRBJ2-3,TRBV28,TRBD2,TGTGCCAGCAGTTTGGGACTAGCCCCAGATACGCAGTATTTT,CASSLGLAPDTQYF
once,TRBJ1-3,TRBV9,.,TGTGCCAGCAGCGCCCGTGGCAGCTCTGGAAACACCATATATTTT,CASSARGSSGNTIYF
.,TRBJ2-7,TRBV6-2/TRBV6-3,TRBD1,TGTGCCAGCAGTTCCGCAGGGACAGGGGAAAACGAGCAGTACTTC,CASSSAGTGENEQYF
.,TRBJ2-5,TRBV7-2,TRBD2,TGTGCCAGCAGCTTAGGACTAGCGGGAGGAGAGACCCAGTACTTC,CASSLGLAGGETQYF
.,TRBJ1-1,TRBV2,.,TGTGCCAGCAGCCGGGACACCAACACTGAAGCTTTCTTT,CASSRDTNTEAFF
.,TRBJ2-5,TRBV6-2/TRBV6-3,.,TGTGCCAGCAGTTCACAGGGTCGAGAGACCCAGTACTTC,CASSSQGRETQYF
few,TRBJ1-3,TRBV15,.,TGTGCCACCAGCAGAGATCAGATCACCATATATTTT,CATSRDQITIYF
.,TRBJ2-1,TRBV5-6,TRBD1,TGTGCCAGCAGCCCGGGACAGGGGTTCGACAATGAGCAGTTCTTC,CASSPGQGFDNEQFF
once,TRBJ1-1,TRBV28,.,TGTGCCAGCAGTTACAGGCGTAACACTGAAGCTTTCTTT,CASSYRRNTEAFF
.,TRBJ2-7,TRBV4-3,TRBD1,TGCGCCAGCAGCCAAGATCGAGGGGGCCACTACGAGCAGTACTTC,CASSQDRGGHYEQYF
.,TRBJ2-1,TRBV10-3,TRBD2,TGTGCCACGAGCGGGGCGGGCGATGAGCAGTTCTTC,CATSGAGDEQFF
.,TRBJ2-7,TRBV28,TRBD2,TGTGCCAGCAGCCCACTAGCGCGTTACTACGAGCAGTACTTC,CASSPLARYYEQYF
.,TRBJ1-1,TRBV18,TRBD1,TGTGCCAGCTCACCACCGGGACAGGGGTTTTTGGCTTTCTTT,CASSPPGQGFLAFF
once,TRBJ1-4,TRBV7-9,TRBD1,TGTGCCAGCAGCAGAACAGGGGGAGGTGAAAAACTGTTTTTT,CASSRTGGGEKLFF
.,TRBJ2-7,TRBV25-1,.,TGTGCCAGCGATTCGGGTTACGAGCAGTACTTC,CASDSGYEQYF
.,TRBJ1-1,TRBV7-2,.,TGTGCCAGCAGCTTAGGCCCGACAGGGAACACTGAAGCTTTCTTT,CASSLGPTGNTEAFF
.,TRBJ2-1,TRBV7-2,.,TGTGCCAGCAGCGTCAGTATTGAGCAGTTCTTC,CASSVSIEQFF
.,TRBJ1-2,TRBV7-9,.,TGTGCCAGCAGCTTAATCGGGGCGGGAAGCTATGGCTACACCTTC,CASSLIGAGSYGYTF
.,TRBJ2-7,TRBV7-2,.,TGTGCCAGCAGCATACAACAGGGTGAGGAGCAGTACTTC,CASSIQQGEEQYF
.,TRBJ2-7,TRBV19,.,TGTGCCAGTGGTAGCGAAAGCTCCTACGAGCAGTACTTC,CASGSESSYEQYF
.,TRBJ1-4,TRBV30,TRBD1,TGTGCCTCTTCCCAGGGGGTGGATGAAAAACTGTTTTTT,CASSQGVDEKLFF
.,TRBJ2-5,TRBV18,.,TGTGCCAGCTCACCAGAGACGGGGGAGACCCAGTACTTC,CASSPETGETQYF
.,TRBJ2-3,TRBV18,TRBD1,TGTGCCAGCTCACCTGGGACAGGGGGGGCAGATACGCAGTATTTT,CASSPGTGGADTQYF
.,TRBJ2-5,TRBV15,.,TGTGCCACCAGCAGAGAGGAGTACCGATGGAAAGAGACCCAGTACTTC,CATSREEYRWKETQYF
.,TRBJ2-5,TRBV4-3,.,TGCGCCAGCAGCCAAGATTGGGCTACCGGCCAAGAGACCCAGTACTTC,CASSQDWATGQETQYF
.,TRBJ1-3,TRBV5-6,.,TGTGCCAGCAGCGGAGGGGCAATCGGAAACACCATATATTTT,CASSGGAIGNTIYF
.,TRBJ2-5,TRBV30,TRBD2,TGTGCCTGGAGTTCGACTAGCGGGGAAGAGACCCAGTACTTC,CAWSSTSGEETQYF
.,TRBJ2-2,TRBV6-2/TRBV6-3,TRBD2,TGTGCCAGCAGTTACGGGGGGGACACCGGGGAGCTGTTTTTT,CASSYGGDTGELFF
.,TRBJ2-2,TRBV6-5,TRBD2,TGTGCCAGCAGCGTTAAGCGGGGGGCCGGGGAGCTGTTTTTT,CASSVKRGAGELFF
few,TRBJ2-4,TRBV6-1,.,TGTGCCAGCAGTGAAGCGCTTGGGCTAGCCAAAAACATTCAGTACTTC,CASSEALGLAKNIQYF
.,TRBJ2-1,TRBV5-4,TRBD1,TGTGCCAGCAGCGGTGGACAGGGAAGGAGCAATGAGCAGTTCTTC,CASSGGQGRSNEQFF
.,TRBJ2-7,TRBV6-1,TRBD1,TGTGCCAGCAGTGAAGGGGACAGCTCCTACGAGCAGTACTTC,CASSEGDSSYEQYF
once,TRBJ2-5,TRBV30,.,TGTGCCTGGAGTGTGGGGCCCCCCACTGGGACCCAGTACTTC,CAWSVGPPTGTQYF
.,TRBJ1-1,TRBV7-2,TRBD1,TGTGCCAGCAGCCCACAGGGGGCGATGGGGCGAGCTGAAGCTTTCTTT,CASSPQGAMGRAEAFF
.,TRBJ2-2,TRBV5-5,TRBD2,TGTGCCAGCAGCTTTTGGACTAGCGGGACCGGGGAGCTGTTTTTT,CASSFWTSGTGELFF
.,TRBJ2-5,TRBV13,.,TGTGCCAGCAGCTTATGGGCTGGCGAGACCCAGTACTTC,CASSLWAGETQYF
.,TRBJ1-3,TRBV4-3,.,TGCGCCAGCAGCCGAGCCACCAACTCTGGAAACACCATATATTTT,CASSRATNSGNTIYF
.,TRBJ2-1,TRBV5-4,TRBD2,TGTGCCAGCAGCTTGCGACTAGCGGGTTACACGGTGGATGAGCAGTTCTTC,CASSLRLAGYTVDEQFF
.,TRBJ2-1,TRBV27,TRBD1,TGTGCCAGCAGTTTAACAGGGGCCCTCGGCCATGAGCAGTTCTTC,CASSLTGALGHEQFF
once,TRBJ1-2,TRBV5-6,.,TGTGCCAGCAGCTTGGGAGGGCCTGGCTACACCTTC,CASSLGGPGYTF
once,TRBJ1-1,TRBV11-2,.,TGTGCCAGCAGCTTCGGCAGGGAAACTGAAGCTTTCTTT,CASSFGRETEAFF
.,TRBJ1-4,TRBV6-5,TRBD1,TGTGCCAGCAGTACCACCGGGACAGGGGACGAAAAACTGTTTTTT,CASSTTGTGDEKLFF
.,TRBJ1-1,TRBV19,.,TGTGCCAGTAGTTCTCTCAGGGGCACTGAAGCTTTCTTT,CASSSLRGTEAFF
few,TRBJ2-6,TRBV30,.,TGTGCCTGGCAGGGATCTGGGGCCAACGTCCTGACTTTC,CAWQGSGANVLTF
.,TRBJ2-2,TRBV2,TRBD1,TGTGCCAGCAGTGGGGCAGGGGGTCCCAACACCGGGGAGCTGTTTTTT,CASSGAGGPNTGELFF
.,TRBJ1-3,TRBV18,.,TGTGCCAGCTCACCGGCAACCTCTGGAAACACCATATATTTT,CASSPATSGNTIYF
.,TRBJ1-2,TRBV29-1,TRBD1,TGCAGCGTTGAAGAGTCAGGGGGACACTATGGCTACACCTTC,CSVEESGGHYGYTF
.,TRBJ1-4,TRBV4-2,.,TGTGCCAGCAGCCGACAGCAGGGGACCGGTTATGAAAAACTGTTTTTT,CASSRQQGTGYEKLFF
.,TRBJ2-5,TRBV7-2,.,TGTGCCAGCAGCTTATTGTCCGTGCAAGAGACCCAGTACTTC,CASSLLSVQETQYF
.,TRBJ2-3,TRBV9,.,TGTGCCAGCAGCGTCACCCCCGGGGGAAGATCGACAGATACGCAGTATTTT,CASSVTPGGRSTDTQYF